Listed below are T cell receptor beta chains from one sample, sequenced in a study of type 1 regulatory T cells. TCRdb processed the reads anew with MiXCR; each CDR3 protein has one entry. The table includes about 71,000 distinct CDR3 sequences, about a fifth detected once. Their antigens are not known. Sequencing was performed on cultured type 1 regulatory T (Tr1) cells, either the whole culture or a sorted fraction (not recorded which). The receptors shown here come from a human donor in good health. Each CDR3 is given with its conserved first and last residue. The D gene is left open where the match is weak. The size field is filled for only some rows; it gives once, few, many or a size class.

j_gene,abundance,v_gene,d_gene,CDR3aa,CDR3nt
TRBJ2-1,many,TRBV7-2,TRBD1,CASSPRDRGYNEQFF,TGTGCCAGCAGCCCGAGGGACAGGGGCTACAATGAGCAGTTCTTC
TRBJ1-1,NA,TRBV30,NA,CASNRAVEAFF,TGTGCCTCCAACAGGGCGGTTGAAGCTTTCTTT
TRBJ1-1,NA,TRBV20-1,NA,CSGEGEWDTEAFF,TGCAGTGGGGAAGGGGAGTGGGACACTGAAGCTTTCTTT
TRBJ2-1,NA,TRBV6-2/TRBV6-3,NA,CASSYSRWGHEQFF,TGTGCCAGCAGTTACTCGAGGTGGGGCCATGAGCAGTTCTTC
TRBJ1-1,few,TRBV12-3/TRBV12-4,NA,CASSLSYEAFF,TGTGCCAGCAGTCTATCGTATGAAGCTTTCTTT
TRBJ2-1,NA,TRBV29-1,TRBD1,CSVEPESDRVPFF,TGCAGCGTTGAACCGGAATCGGACAGGGTACCGTTCTTC
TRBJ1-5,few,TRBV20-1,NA,CSARDRVGNQPQHF,TGCAGTGCTAGAGATCGGGTGGGGAATCAGCCCCAGCATTTT
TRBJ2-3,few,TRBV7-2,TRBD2,CASSLGLAGGLTDTQYF,TGTGCCAGCAGCTTAGGGCTAGCGGGAGGACTCACAGATACGCAGTATTTT
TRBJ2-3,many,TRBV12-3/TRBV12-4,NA,CASTPGGRDSTPGTDTQYF,TGTGCCAGCACTCCCGGGGGCCGCGATTCGACACCTGGCACAGATACGCAGTATTTT
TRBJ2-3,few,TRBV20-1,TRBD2,CSARVAGVGDTQYF,TGCAGTGCTAGAGTAGCGGGAGTCGGGGATACGCAGTATTTT
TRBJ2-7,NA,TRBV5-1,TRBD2,CASSAGLAEGREQYF,TGCGCCAGCAGCGCTGGACTAGCCGAGGGAAGGGAGCAGTACTTC
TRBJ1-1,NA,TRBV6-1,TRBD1,CASKRTGSAEAFF,TGTGCCAGCAAAAGGACAGGATCCGCTGAAGCTTTCTTT
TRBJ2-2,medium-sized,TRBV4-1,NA,CASSQVGGTGELFF,TGCGCCAGCAGCCAAGTGGGTGGTACCGGGGAGCTGTTTTTT
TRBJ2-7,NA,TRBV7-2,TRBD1,CASSQDRGFYEQYF,TGTGCCAGCAGCCAGGACAGGGGCTTCTACGAGCAGTACTTC
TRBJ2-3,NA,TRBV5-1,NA,CASSCATDTQYF,TGCGCCAGCAGCTGCGCTACAGATACGCAGTATTTT
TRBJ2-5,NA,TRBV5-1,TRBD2,CASSLSAGAFGETQYF,TGCGCCAGCAGCTTATCGGCGGGAGCGTTCGGAGAGACCCAGTACTTC
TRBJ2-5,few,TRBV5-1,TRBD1,CASSRGDRGTRETQYF,TGCGCCAGCAGCCGAGGGGACAGGGGAACTCGGGAGACCCAGTACTTC
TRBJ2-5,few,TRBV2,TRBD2,CASRRAGGETQYF,TGTGCCAGCAGGAGAGCGGGAGGAGAGACCCAGTACTTC
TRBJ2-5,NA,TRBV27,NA,CASSLEAGMGTQYF,TGTGCCAGCAGTTTAGAGGCAGGGATGGGGACCCAGTACTTC
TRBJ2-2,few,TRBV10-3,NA,CAISGWQGVGELFF,TGTGCCATCAGTGGTTGGCAGGGAGTCGGGGAGCTGTTTTTT
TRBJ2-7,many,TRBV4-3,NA,CASSQGTKGPYEQYF,TGCGCCAGCAGCCAAGGGACAAAAGGGCCCTACGAGCAGTACTTC
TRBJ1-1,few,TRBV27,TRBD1,CASSHRGEAFF,TGTGCCAGCAGTCACAGGGGTGAAGCTTTCTTT
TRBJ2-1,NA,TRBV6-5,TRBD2,CASSYSGAGYNEQFF,TGTGCCAGCAGTTACTCGGGAGCGGGGTACAATGAGCAGTTCTTC
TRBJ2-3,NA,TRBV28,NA,CASSLRSTQYF,TGTGCCAGCAGTTTAAGGTCAACGCAGTATTTT
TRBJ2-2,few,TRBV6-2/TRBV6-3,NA,CASSTDTGELFF,TGTGCCAGCAGTACCGACACCGGGGAGCTGTTTTTT
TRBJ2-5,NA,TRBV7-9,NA,CASSLAPQGPGETQYF,TGTGCCAGCAGCTTAGCCCCCCAGGGCCCGGGGGAGACCCAGTACTTC
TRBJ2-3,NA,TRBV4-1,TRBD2,CASSLTGGSGRATTDTQYF,TGCGCCAGCAGCCTCACCGGGGGAAGCGGGAGGGCCACGACAGATACGCAGTATTTT
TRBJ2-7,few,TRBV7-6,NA,CASSLSQRSEQYF,TGTGCCAGCAGCTTAAGTCAACGGAGCGAGCAGTACTTC
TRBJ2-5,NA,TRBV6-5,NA,CASSDSIVKGTQYF,TGTGCCAGCAGTGACTCGATAGTGAAGGGAACCCAGTACTTC
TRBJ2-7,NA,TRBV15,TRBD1,CATSLTDRVKEQYF,TGTGCCACCAGTCTTACGGACAGGGTTAAAGAGCAGTACTTC
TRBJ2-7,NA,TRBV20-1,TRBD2,CSAIPRGLAGVGSSYEQYF,TGCAGTGCGATTCCCCGGGGACTAGCGGGAGTGGGGAGCTCCTACGAGCAGTACTTC
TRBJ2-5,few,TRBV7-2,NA,CASSLGSGAQETQYF,TGTGCCAGCAGCTTAGGGTCGGGAGCGCAAGAGACCCAGTACTTC
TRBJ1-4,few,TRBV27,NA,CASSPRGEKLFF,TGTGCCAGCAGTCCCAGGGGTGAAAAACTGTTTTTT
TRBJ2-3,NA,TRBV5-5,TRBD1,CASSLGTGGSRTDTQYF,TGTGCCAGCAGCTTGGGGACAGGGGGCTCGAGGACAGATACGCAGTATTTT
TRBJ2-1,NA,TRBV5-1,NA,CASSLVGSGNSYNEQFF,TGCGCCAGCAGCTTGGTTGGTAGCGGAAACTCCTACAATGAGCAGTTCTTC
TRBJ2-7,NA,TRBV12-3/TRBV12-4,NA,CASSPGQGSVHEQYF,TGTGCCAGCAGCCCGGGGCAGGGGAGCGTGCACGAGCAGTACTTC
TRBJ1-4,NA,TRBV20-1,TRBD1,CSANRGWDEKLFF,TGCAGTGCTAACAGGGGGTGGGATGAAAAACTGTTTTTT
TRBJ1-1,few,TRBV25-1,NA,CASSGPRQTEAFF,TGTGCCAGCAGTGGTCCCAGACAAACTGAAGCTTTCTTT
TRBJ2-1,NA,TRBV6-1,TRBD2,CASSGAGRWIDNEQFF,TGTGCCAGCAGCGGAGCGGGAAGGTGGATAGACAATGAGCAGTTCTTC
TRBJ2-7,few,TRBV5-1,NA,CASSLQSSSYEQYF,TGCGCCAGCAGCTTGCAATCCAGCTCCTACGAGCAGTACTTC
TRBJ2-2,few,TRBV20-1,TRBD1,CSAPRQGTNTGELFF,TGCAGTGCGCCCAGACAGGGGACGAACACCGGGGAGCTGTTTTTT
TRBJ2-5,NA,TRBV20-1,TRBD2,CSATDGLAGETQYF,TGCAGTGCTACAGACGGACTAGCGGGAGAGACCCAGTACTTC
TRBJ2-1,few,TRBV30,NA,CAWSVKSSYNEQFF,TGTGCCTGGAGTGTCAAGAGCTCCTACAATGAGCAGTTCTTC
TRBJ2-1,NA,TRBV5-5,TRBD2,CASSGTSGPYNEQFF,TGTGCCAGCAGTGGGACTAGCGGGCCCTACAATGAGCAGTTCTTC
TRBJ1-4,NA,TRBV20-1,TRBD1,CSARPTGGVYYEKLFF,TGCAGTGCTAGACCCACAGGGGGCGTCTACTATGAAAAACTGTTTTTT